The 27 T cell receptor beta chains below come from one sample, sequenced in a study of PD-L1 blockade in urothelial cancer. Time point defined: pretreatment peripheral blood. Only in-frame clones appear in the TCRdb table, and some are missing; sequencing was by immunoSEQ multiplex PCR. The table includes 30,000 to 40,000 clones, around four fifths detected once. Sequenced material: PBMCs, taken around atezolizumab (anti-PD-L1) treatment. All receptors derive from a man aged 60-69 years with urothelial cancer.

CDR3 in DNA: TGTGCCAGCTCACGGGGACAGGGTTACGAGCAGTACTTC. It encodes CASSRGQGYEQYF. The chain carries TRBV18 and TRBJ2-7; 9 bases match TRBD1. The V and J ends lost 4 bases and 4 bases, in that order; junction bases with no gene match: 2. Germline CDR1 KGHSH, CDR2 LQKENI. This CDR3 has 13 residues.

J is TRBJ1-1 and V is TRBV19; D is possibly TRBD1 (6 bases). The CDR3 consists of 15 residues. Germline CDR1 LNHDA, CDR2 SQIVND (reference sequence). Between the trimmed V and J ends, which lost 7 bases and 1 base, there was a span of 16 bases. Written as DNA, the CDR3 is TGTGCCAGTATCGTCAGGGGAGAAGGGAACACTGAAGCTTTCTTT. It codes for CASIVRGEGNTEAFF.

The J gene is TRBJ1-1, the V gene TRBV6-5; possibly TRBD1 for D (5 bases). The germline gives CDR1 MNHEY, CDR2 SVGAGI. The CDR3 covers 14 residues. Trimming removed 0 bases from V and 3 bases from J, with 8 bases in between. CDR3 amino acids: CASSYSRGDTEAFF. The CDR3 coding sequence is TGTGCCAGCAGTTACTCCCGGGGGGACACTGAAGCTTTCTTT.

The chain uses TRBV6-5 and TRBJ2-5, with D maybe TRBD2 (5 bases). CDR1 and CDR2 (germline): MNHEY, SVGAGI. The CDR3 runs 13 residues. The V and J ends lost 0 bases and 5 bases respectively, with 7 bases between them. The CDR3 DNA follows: TGTGCCAGCAGTTACTCGGGAGCGGAGACCCAGTACTTC. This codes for CASSYSGAETQYF.

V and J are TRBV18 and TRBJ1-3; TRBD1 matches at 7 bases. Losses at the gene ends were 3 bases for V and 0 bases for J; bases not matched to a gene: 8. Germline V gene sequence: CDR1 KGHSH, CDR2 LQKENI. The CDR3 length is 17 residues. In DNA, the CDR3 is TGTGCCAGCTCACCGTCCGGGGACAGCCACTCTGGAAACACCATATATTTT. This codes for CASSPSGDSHSGNTIYF.

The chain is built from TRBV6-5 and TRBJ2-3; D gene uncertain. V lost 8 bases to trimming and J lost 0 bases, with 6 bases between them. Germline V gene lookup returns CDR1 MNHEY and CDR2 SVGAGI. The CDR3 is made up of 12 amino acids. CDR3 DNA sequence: TGTGCCAGCGGGCCCAGCACAGATACGCAGTATTTT. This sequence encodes CASGPSTDTQYF.

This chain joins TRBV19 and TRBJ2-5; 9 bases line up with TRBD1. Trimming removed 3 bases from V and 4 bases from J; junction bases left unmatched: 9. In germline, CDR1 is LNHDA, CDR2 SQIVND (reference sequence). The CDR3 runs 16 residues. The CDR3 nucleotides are TGTGCCAGTAGTATGCGGGTACAGGGGGCCACAGAGACCCAGTACTTC. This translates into CASSMRVQGATETQYF.

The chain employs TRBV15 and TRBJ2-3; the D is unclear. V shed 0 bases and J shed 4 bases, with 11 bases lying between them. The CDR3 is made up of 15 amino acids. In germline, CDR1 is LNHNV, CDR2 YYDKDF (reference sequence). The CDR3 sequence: CATSREGRSSDTQYF. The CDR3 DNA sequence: TGTGCCACCAGCAGAGAAGGCCGGAGTTCAGATACGCAGTATTTT.

The chain's CDR3 is CASTTTGSAEAFF. Written as DNA, the CDR3 is TGCGCCAGCACCACAACAGGGTCCGCTGAAGCTTTCTTT. J is TRBJ1-1 and V is TRBV5-1; tentatively, D is TRBD1 (6 bases). Germline V CDR1 and CDR2: SGHRS, YFSETQ. The CDR3 contains 13 residues. The ends were cut back, 6 bases at V and 6 bases at J, with 15 bases in the middle.

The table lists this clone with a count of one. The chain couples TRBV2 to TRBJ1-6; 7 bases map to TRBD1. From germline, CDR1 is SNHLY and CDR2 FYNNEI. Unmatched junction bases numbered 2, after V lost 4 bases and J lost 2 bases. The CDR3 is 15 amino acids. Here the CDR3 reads CASSVGGAYNSPLHF. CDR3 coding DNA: TGTGCCAGCAGTGTAGGGGGCGCCTATAATTCACCCCTCCACTTT.

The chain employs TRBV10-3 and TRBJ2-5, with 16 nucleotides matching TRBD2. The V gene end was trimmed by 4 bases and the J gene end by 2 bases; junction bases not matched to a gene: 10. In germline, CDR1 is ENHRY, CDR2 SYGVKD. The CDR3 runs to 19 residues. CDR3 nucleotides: TGTGCCATCAGTGCGATGGGGACTAGCGGGGGGGCCGGGCAAGAGACCCAGTACTTC. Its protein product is CAISAMGTSGGAGQETQYF.

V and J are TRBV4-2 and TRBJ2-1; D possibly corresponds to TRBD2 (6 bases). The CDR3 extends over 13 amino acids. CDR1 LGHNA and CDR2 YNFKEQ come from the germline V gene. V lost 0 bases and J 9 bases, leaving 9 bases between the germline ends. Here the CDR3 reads CASSQDLGGEQFF. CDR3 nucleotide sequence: TGTGCCAGCAGCCAAGATCTCGGGGGTGAGCAGTTCTTC.

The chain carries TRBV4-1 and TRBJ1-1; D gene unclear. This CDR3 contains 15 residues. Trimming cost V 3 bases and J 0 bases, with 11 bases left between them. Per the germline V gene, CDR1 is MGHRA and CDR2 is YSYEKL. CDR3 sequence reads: CASSHFSGMNTEAFF. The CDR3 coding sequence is TGCGCCAGCAGCCATTTTTCCGGGATGAACACTGAAGCTTTCTTT.

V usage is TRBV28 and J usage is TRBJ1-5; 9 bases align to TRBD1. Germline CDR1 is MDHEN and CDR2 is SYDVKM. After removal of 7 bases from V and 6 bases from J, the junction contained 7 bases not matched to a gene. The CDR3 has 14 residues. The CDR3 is CASIIQGAAQPQHF. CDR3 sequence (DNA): TGTGCCAGCATCATACAGGGGGCGGCTCAGCCCCAGCATTTT.

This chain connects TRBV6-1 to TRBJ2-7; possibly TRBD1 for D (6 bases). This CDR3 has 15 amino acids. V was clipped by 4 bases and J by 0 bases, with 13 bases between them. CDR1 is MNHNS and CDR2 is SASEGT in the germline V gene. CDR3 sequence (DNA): TGTGCCAGCAGTGTCCGACAGGATAGCTCCTACGAGCAGTACTTC. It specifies CASSVRQDSSYEQYF.

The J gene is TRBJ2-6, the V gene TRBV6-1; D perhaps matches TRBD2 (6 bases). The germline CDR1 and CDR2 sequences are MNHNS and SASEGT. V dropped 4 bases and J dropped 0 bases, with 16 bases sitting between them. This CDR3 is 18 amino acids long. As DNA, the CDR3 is TGTGCCAGCAGTGGCCCCGGGACTCGAGCCTCTGGGGCCAACGTCCTGACTTTC. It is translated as CASSGPGTRASGANVLTF.

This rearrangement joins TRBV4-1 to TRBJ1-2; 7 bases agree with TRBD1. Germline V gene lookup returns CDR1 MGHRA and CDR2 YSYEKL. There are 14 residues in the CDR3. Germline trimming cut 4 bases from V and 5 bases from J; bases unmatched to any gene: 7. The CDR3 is CASSRGGLGYGYTF. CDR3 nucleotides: TGCGCCAGCAGCCGAGGGGGCCTGGGGTATGGCTACACCTTC.

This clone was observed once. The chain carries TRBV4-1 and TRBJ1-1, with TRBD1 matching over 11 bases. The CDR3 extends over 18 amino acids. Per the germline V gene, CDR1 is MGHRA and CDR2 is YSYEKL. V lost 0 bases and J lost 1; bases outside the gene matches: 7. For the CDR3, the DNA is TGCGCCAGCAGCCAAGATCAGGGACAGGGGGGGCAGAACACTGAAGCTTTCTTT. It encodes CASSQDQGQGGQNTEAFF.

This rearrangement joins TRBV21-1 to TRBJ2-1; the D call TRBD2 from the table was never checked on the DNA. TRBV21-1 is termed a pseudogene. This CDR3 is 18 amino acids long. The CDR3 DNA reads TGTGCCAGCAGCAAAGAGGGGGAGGGACACAGCTCCTACAATGAGCAGTTCTTC. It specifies CASSKEGEGHSSYNEQFF.

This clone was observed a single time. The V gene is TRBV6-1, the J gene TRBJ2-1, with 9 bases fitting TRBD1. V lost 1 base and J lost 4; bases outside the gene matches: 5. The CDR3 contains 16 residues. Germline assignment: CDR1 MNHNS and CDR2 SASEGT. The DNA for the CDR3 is TGTGCCAGCAGTGAAGGGGACAGGGATTATTACAATGAGCAGTTCTTC. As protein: CASSEGDRDYYNEQFF.

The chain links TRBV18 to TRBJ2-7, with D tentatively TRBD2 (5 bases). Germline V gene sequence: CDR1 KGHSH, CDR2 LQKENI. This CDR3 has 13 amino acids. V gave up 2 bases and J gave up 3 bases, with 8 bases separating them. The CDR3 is CASSPSGDYEQYF. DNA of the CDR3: TGTGCCAGCTCACCATCCGGGGACTACGAGCAGTACTTC.

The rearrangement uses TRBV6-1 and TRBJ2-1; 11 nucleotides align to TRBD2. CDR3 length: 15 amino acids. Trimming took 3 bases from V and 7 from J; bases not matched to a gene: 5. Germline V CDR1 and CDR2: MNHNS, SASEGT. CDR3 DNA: TGTGCCAGCAGTGACGGTAGCGGGGGGGCAAATGAGCAGTTCTTC. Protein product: CASSDGSGGANEQFF.

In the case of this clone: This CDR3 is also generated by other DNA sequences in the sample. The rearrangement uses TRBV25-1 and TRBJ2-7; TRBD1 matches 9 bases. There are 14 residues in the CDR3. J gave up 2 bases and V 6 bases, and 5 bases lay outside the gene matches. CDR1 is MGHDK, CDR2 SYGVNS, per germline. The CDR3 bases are TGTGCCAGCAGATCCGGGACAGGGACCTACGAGCAGTACTTC. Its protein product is CASRSGTGTYEQYF.

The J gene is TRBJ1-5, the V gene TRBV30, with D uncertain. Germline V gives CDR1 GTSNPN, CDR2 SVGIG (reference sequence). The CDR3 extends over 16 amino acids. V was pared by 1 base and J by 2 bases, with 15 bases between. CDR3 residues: CAWSETSAWGNQPQHF. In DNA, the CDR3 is TGTGCCTGGAGTGAAACCAGCGCCTGGGGCAATCAGCCCCAGCATTTT.

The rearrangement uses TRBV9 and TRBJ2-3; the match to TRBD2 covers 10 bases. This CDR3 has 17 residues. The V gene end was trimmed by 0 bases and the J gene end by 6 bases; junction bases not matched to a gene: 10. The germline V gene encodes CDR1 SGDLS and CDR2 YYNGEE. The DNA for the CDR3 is TGTGCCAGCAGCGTAGCTCTAGCGGGGGACCCTGTGGATACGCAGTATTTT. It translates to CASSVALAGDPVDTQYF.

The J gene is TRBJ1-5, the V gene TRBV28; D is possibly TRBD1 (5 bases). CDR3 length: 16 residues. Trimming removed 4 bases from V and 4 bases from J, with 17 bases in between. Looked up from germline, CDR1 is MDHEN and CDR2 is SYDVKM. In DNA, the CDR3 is TGTGCCAGCAGTTGGCAGGGAAGGCGTCCGAATCAGCCCCAGCATTTT. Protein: CASSWQGRRPNQPQHF.

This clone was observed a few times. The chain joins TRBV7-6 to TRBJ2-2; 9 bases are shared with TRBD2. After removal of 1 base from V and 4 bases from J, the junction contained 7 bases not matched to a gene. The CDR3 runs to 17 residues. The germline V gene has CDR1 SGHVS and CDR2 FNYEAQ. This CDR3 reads CASSLEAGGPGTGELFF. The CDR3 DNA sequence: TGTGCCAGCAGCTTAGAGGCGGGGGGGCCGGGCACCGGGGAGCTGTTTTTT.